This T cell receptor beta chain was obtained from a study of TIL therapy for anti-PD-1-resistant metastatic lung cancer. Study as a whole: Median tumor mutation burden was 1.5 mutations per megabase.

The libraries were made with immunoSEQ v3. Libraries were sequenced to 2 million to 2.5 million read pairs (survey) or about 5-6.5 million (deep). Libraries were prepared by immunoSEQ multiplex PCR; TCRdb keeps only in-frame clonotypes and omits some of them. The sample holds over a thousand clones, around three quarters seen once. The CDR3 extends over 16 amino acids. V lost 3 bases, J lost 9 bases, and 21 bases lay in between. Germline loops: CDR1 KGHSH, CDR2 LQKENI. Noted time point: pre-treatment sample, taken before nivolumab and TIL therapy. Pleural nodules or supraclavicular lymph nodes made up most of the excised metastases sampled. Tumor harvest preceded PD-1/PD-L1 blockade, followed by nivolumab treatment.

The chain combines TRBV18 with TRBJ2-4; D may be TRBD1 (6 bases). The sequence was obtained from a person between 25 and 80 years old with non-small cell lung cancer. The source was tumor tissue, collected at baseline. As DNA, the CDR3 is TGTGCCAGCTCACCCCCGACAGGTTTTCTTCAGCCCATTCAGTACTTC. This encodes CASSPPTGFLQPIQYF.